One and the same sample provided the 22 T cell receptor beta chains below, sequenced in a study of blood T cell repertoires in COVID-19. Using immunoSEQ multiplex PCR, the repertoire was profiled, and TCRdb retains in-frame clones only, with some absent. This table has about 200,000 clones, approximately 85% appearing once. The specimen was peripheral blood. These receptors came from an elderly woman with COVID-19, enrolled during active disease.

The CDR3 DNA sequence: TGCGCCAGCAGCTCACAGGGGGCGCGTAGCTATGGCTACACCTTC. It translates to CASSSQGARSYGYTF. The rearrangement joins TRBV5-1 to TRBJ1-2; 9 bases fit TRBD1. The CDR3 length is 15 residues. Germline V gene lookup returns CDR1 SGHRS and CDR2 YFSETQ. V gave up 3 bases and J gave up 4 bases; unmatched junction bases: 7. Filled out from reference TRBV5-1 and TRBJ1-2, the complete variable domain reads KAGVTQTPRYLIKTRGQQVTLSCSPISGHRSVSWYQQTPGQGLQFLFEYFSETQRNKGNFPGRFSGRQFSNSRSEMNVSTLELGDSALYLCASSSQGARSYGYTFGSGTRLTVV.

This chain links TRBV6-1 with TRBJ1-3, with 7 bases matching TRBD1. The V gene end was trimmed by 5 bases and the J gene end by 12 bases; junction bases not matched to a gene: 4. CDR3 size: 11 residues. Germline V gene data show CDR1 as MNHNS and CDR2 as SASEGT. The CDR3 reads CASSQRDSIYF. As DNA, the CDR3 is TGTGCCAGCAGTCAAAGGGACAGCATATATTTT.

The chain uses TRBV5-1 and TRBJ2-5, with a weak D call TRBD1 (5 bases). The ends were cut back, 3 bases at V and 1 base at J, with 16 bases in the middle. CDR1 SGHRS and CDR2 YFSETQ come from the germline V gene. This CDR3 has 16 residues. This chain's CDR3 is CASSSLPTAIQETQYF. The CDR3 DNA is TGCGCCAGCAGCTCCCTCCCGACAGCGATCCAAGAGACCCAGTACTTC.

J is TRBJ1-1 and V is TRBV7-2; D is ambiguous. Germline-derived CDR1 and CDR2 are SGHTA and FQGNSA. The CDR3 has 11 amino acids. V shed 5 bases and J shed 5 bases, with 6 bases lying between them. The CDR3 DNA follows: TGTGCCAGCAGCCTTTATACTGAAGCTTTCTTT. Translated: CASSLYTEAFF.

The chain couples TRBV19 to TRBJ2-1; 10 bases map to TRBD2. V shed 5 bases and J 7 bases; nucleotides not matched to a gene: 11. Germline CDR1 is LNHDA and CDR2 is SQIVND (reference sequence). The CDR3 extends over 16 amino acids. CDR3 protein: CASSVTSGFPGNEQFF. The CDR3 DNA reads as TGTGCCAGTAGTGTGACTAGCGGGTTCCCTGGGAATGAGCAGTTCTTC.

The chain uses TRBV5-1 and TRBJ2-3, with 10 bases lining up with TRBD2. The CDR3 has 15 residues. Trimming removed 6 bases from V and 1 base from J; junction bases left unmatched: 5. Germline V gene lookup returns CDR1 SGHRS and CDR2 YFSETQ. The CDR3 sequence: CASNPTSGGTDTQYF. The CDR3 region has the DNA TGCGCCAGCAACCCCACTAGCGGGGGCACAGATACGCAGTATTTT.

The chain couples TRBV10-2 to TRBJ2-1; a possible D gene is TRBD1 (6 bases). V gave up 10 bases and J gave up 6 bases, with 22 bases separating them. Germline lookup yields CDR1 WSHSY and CDR2 SAAADI. The CDR3 extends over 15 amino acids. The DNA of the CDR3 is TGCGCCACCAAGGTTCTAAGACAGGACCTCAATGAGCAGTTCTTC. Residues: CATKVLRQDLNEQFF.

The chain combines TRBV13 with TRBJ2-7; 8 bases map to TRBD2. Germline V gene lookup returns CDR1 PRHDT and CDR2 FYEKMQ (reference sequence). The CDR3 has 15 amino acids. With 3 bases clipped from V and 2 bases from J, the junction kept 6 bases outside the gene matches. CDR3 loop: CASSFRGGSTYEQYF. The CDR3 DNA reads as TGTGCCAGCAGCTTCCGGGGGGGCTCGACCTACGAGCAGTACTTC.

This clone was counted between two and nine times. V gene TRBV2 combines with J gene TRBJ1-1, with D possibly being TRBD1 (6 bases). This CDR3 has 15 amino acids. Deletions cut 6 bases from V and 7 bases from J, with 21 bases between. Germline V gene data show CDR1 as SNHLY and CDR2 as FYNNEI. CDR3 DNA: TGTGCCAGCAGCCAACGAATCAGGGGAAAGGATGAAGCTTTCTTT. Translated, it gives CASSQRIRGKDEAFF.

V gene TRBV5-4 combines with J gene TRBJ2-2; 9 bases are a match to TRBD2. With V trimmed by 6 bases and J by 4 bases, 13 bases remained unmatched. The CDR3 covers 17 residues. CDR1 and CDR2 from the germline V gene are SGHNT and YYREEE (reference sequence). The CDR3 DNA is TGTGCCAGCACCCGGGGCGCGGGGGGGCCTAGCACCGGGGAGCTGTTTTTT. It is translated as CASTRGAGGPSTGELFF.

The CDR3 nucleotides read TGTGCCAGCAGTTTCCCCGACAGGGGGCAGTCACCCCTCCACTTT. Residues: CASSFPDRGQSPLHF. The rearrangement joins TRBV28 to TRBJ1-6; 10 bases line up with TRBD1. CDR1 and CDR2 (germline): MDHEN, SYDVKM. The V gene end was trimmed by 3 bases and the J gene end by 10 bases; junction bases not matched to a gene: 6. The CDR3 length is 15 residues. Looking up the rest from reference TRBV28 and TRBJ1-6 gives the full variable domain: DVKVTQSSRYLVKRTGEKVFLECVQDMDHENMFWYRQDPGLGLRLIYFSYDVKMKEKGDIPEGYSVSREKKERFSLILESASTNQTSMYLCASSFPDRGQSPLHFGNGTRLTVT.

This chain joins TRBV19 and TRBJ2-5; 9 bases map to TRBD1. V lost 5 bases to trimming and J lost 8 bases; unmatched junction nucleotides: 9. Germline V gene sequence: CDR1 LNHDA, CDR2 SQIVND (reference sequence). The length of the CDR3 is 14 residues. The CDR3 region has the DNA TGTGCCAGTAGTCAAGAGGACAGGGGTTTCACCCAGTACTTC. It is translated as CASSQEDRGFTQYF.

This clone was detected ten times or more. The rearrangement uses TRBV24-1 and TRBJ1-6; D is ambiguous. The CDR3 is made up of 14 amino acids. Germline CDR1 KGHDR, CDR2 SFDVKD. The V and J ends lost 5 bases and 7 bases respectively, with 11 bases between them. The CDR3 here is CATSVPRRNSPLHF. In DNA, the CDR3 is TGTGCCACCAGTGTCCCCAGAAGAAATTCACCCCTCCACTTT.

In its sample, this clone was seen a few times. This chain connects TRBV18 to TRBJ1-2, with 12 bases identical to TRBD1. Trimming at V came to 4 bases and at J to 7 bases, leaving 10 bases not matched to a gene. CDR3 length: 16 residues. Germline lookup yields CDR1 KGHSH and CDR2 LQKENI. The CDR3 nucleotides read TGTGCCAGCTCACTGGGAAGACCGGGACAGGGGGCTGGCTACACCTTC. This codes for CASSLGRPGQGAGYTF.

This rearrangement joins TRBV5-6 to TRBJ2-2; D remains ambiguous. There are 13 residues in the CDR3. Deletions cut 3 bases from V and 2 bases from J, with 5 bases between. Per germline, CDR1 SGHDT and CDR2 YYEEEE. The CDR3 loop is CASSSINTGELFF. CDR3 nucleotides: TGTGCCAGCAGCTCTATTAACACCGGGGAGCTGTTTTTT.

V gene TRBV5-1 combines with J gene TRBJ1-2, with D uncertain. V was cut by 0 bases and J by 3 bases, with 18 bases left in between. This CDR3 is built from 17 residues. Germline values: CDR1 SGHRS, CDR2 YFSETQ. CDR3 loop: CASSLARTKEGYYGYTF. The CDR3 nucleotides read TGCGCCAGCAGCTTGGCCAGGACCAAAGAGGGTTACTATGGCTACACCTTC.

The chain is built from TRBV7-9 and TRBJ2-2; 9 bases align to TRBD2. Germline lookup yields CDR1 SEHNR and CDR2 FQNEAQ (reference sequence). The CDR3 consists of 15 residues. The V and J ends lost 1 base and 10 bases, in that order; junction bases with no gene match: 7. The CDR3 sequence: CASSLGGLALEELFF. In nucleotides, the CDR3 is TGTGCCAGCAGCTTAGGGGGACTAGCACTCGAGGAGCTGTTTTTT.

The genes are TRBV24-1 and TRBJ2-7; tentatively, D is TRBD1 (6 bases). The CDR3 has 14 residues. V was cut by 4 bases and J by 6 bases, with 15 bases left in between. CDR1 and CDR2 from the germline V gene are KGHDR and SFDVKD. The CDR3 reads CATSDPRQAFEQYF. The CDR3 DNA reads as TGTGCCACCAGTGACCCCCGACAGGCCTTCGAGCAGTACTTC.

The V gene is TRBV28, the J gene TRBJ1-5; 8 bases agree with TRBD1. The V gene's germline CDR1 is MDHEN and CDR2 SYDVKM. CDR3 length: 15 amino acids. The V gene end was trimmed by 1 base and the J gene end by 7 bases; junction bases not matched to a gene: 6. The CDR3: CASSLFGQGGQPQHF. The CDR3 coding sequence is TGTGCCAGCAGTTTATTCGGACAGGGTGGCCAGCCCCAGCATTTT.

In regard to this clone: This sample also contains other DNA sequences that code for the same CDR3. The chain couples TRBV7-3 to TRBJ2-1; D might be TRBD2 (5 bases). Germline V gene data show CDR1 as SGHTA and CDR2 as FQGTGA. V was trimmed by 5 bases and J by 7 bases, leaving 12 bases between them. The CDR3 totals 13 residues. CDR3 sequence (DNA): TGTGCCAGCAGCCTAGGACTTTATAATGAGCAGTTCTTC. This sequence encodes CASSLGLYNEQFF.

The chain is built from TRBV7-2 and TRBJ2-3; 7 bases line up with TRBD2. V lost 5 bases and J lost 0; bases outside the gene matches: 5. Germline CDR1 is SGHTA and CDR2 is FQGNSA. This CDR3 contains 15 residues. As DNA, the CDR3 is TGTGCCAGCAGCCGGTCGGGACTAAGCACAGATACGCAGTATTTT. It translates to CASSRSGLSTDTQYF.

The chain employs TRBV7-2 and TRBJ1-1, with D possibly matching TRBD1 (5 bases). Deletions cut 3 bases from V and 2 bases from J, with 10 bases between. Germline CDR1 SGHTA, CDR2 FQGNSA. CDR3 length: 14 amino acids. The CDR3 bases are TGTGCCAGCAGCTTGGGGCCGATTAACACTGAAGCTTTCTTT. It specifies CASSLGPINTEAFF. The complete variable domain, with remaining parts taken from reference TRBV7-2 and TRBJ1-1, reads GAGVSQSPSNKVTEKGKDVELRCDPISGHTALYWYRQSLGQGLEFLIYFQGNSAPDKSGLPSDRFSAERTGGSVSTLTIQRTQQEDSAVYLCASSLGPINTEAFFGQGTRLTVV.